This T cell receptor (beta chain) was identified during a study of blood T cell repertoires in COVID-19 (dated by TCRdb to the early 2020s). Turning to the overall study: Samples covering the acute and convalescent phases of COVID-19 were provided by collaborators in the United States, Italy and Spain. The samples were drawn from two sources: the first 160 participants of the ongoing ImmuneRACE study, and some 1,300 subjects contributed by 6 global collaborators. Sample metadata almost always included a de-identified subject ID, COVID-19 status, age in years and sex. The repertoires were released in a freely available public database meant as a resource for research on the immune response to SARS-CoV-2. The prospective study material was composed of cDNA or gDNA derived from T cells, B-cell-depleted T cells, or PBMCs. Where available, HLA class I and class II types were obtained from metadata supplied by the sample provider rather than from assay-based typing. Deeply sampled blood TCRbeta repertoires from subjects exposed to, actively infected with, or recovered from COVID-19 were included in the dataset.

Study-wide conclusions, independent of this receptor: How much clinical and demographic metadata was included differed by source and by participant, and the metadata was provided uncurated.

CDR1 is given as LNHDA and CDR2 as SQIVND, both from the germline V gene (reference sequence). The junction carries 14 bases between V and J, which are trimmed by 9 bases and 0 bases respectively. Inclusive of the bounding cysteine and phenylalanine, the CDR3 is 14 residues long. Only the CDR3 DNA is retained, 42 bases long and in frame from the first base. The immunoSEQ Assay, a bias-controlled multiplex PCR, was used to amplify TCRbeta CDR3 regions from genomic DNA. In the source study's methods: The number of nucleated cells in each sample was estimated by amplification of reference gene primers within the assay. To quantify the absolute abundance of each unique TCRbeta CDR3 rearrangement, sequence reads were collapsed and filtered. For each sample, productive Simpson clonality was calculated as the square root of Simpson's diversity index across productive rearrangements. Drawn from immuneACCESS, this table holds only the in-frame rearrangements with V and J called that TCRdb kept. Clones are partly lost; checked studies trace under half to an unresolved V gene and leave the rest unexplained. The V and J calls and clone size are taken from that table; D and trimming were inferred from the DNA. This sample has around 60,000 clones in its table, and around 70% of those were observed once. The ten biggest clones cover roughly 4.9% of the sample.

At one collaborating source in Seattle, patients were enrolled during active infection and were followed longitudinally through the course of disease. The collaborating institutions used their own protocols to collect whole blood in K2EDTA tubes. For TCRbeta analysis, collaborators shipped samples as frozen whole blood, isolated PBMCs, or DNA extracted from either of those sample types. As to this clone: The antigen this receptor binds is unknown. Base qualities are not provided; no much larger clone lies one nucleotide away.

The rearrangement combines TRBV19 with TRBJ1-1, and perhaps TRBD1 as D gene, on 6 matching bases. The specimen was peripheral blood. The clonotype comes from a woman aged 70 to 79 with COVID-19, enrolled during active disease. The CDR3 region reads CASSTEGVNTEAFF. In nucleotide form, the sequence is TGTGCCAGCTCTACAGAGGGGGTGAACACTGAAGCTTTCTTT.